This T cell receptor (beta chain) stems from a study of Ad26.COV2.S vaccination and SARS-CoV-2 variants. General study points: Vaccinees reportedly had broad spike-specific CD8+ and CD4+ T cell responses.

As to treatment: 15 to 20 received Ad26.COV2.S at low or high dose, single or two shots; 5 received placebo; per-sample allocation not given. Sampling was done on day 63 after the first vaccine or placebo injection. Clones were read by immunoSEQ multiplex PCR, and TCRdb kept only the in-frame ones, dropping some. This sample has approximately 410,000 clones, with 85% to 90% found just once. Comments on this clone: Its cognate antigen is unknown.

V lost 1 base to trimming and J lost 5 bases, with 15 bases between them. CDR3 size: 15 residues. Germline lookup yields CDR1 SGHNT and CDR2 YYREEE (reference sequence). The rearrangement uses TRBV5-4 and TRBJ2-5; a possible D gene is TRBD2 (6 bases). The clonotype originates from a person aged 18-60 years who received the Ad26.COV2.S COVID-19 vaccine or a placebo. This specimen was peripheral blood, taken in a trial of Ad26.COV2.S vaccine versus placebo. The CDR3 coding sequence is TGTGCCAGCAGCTTGCAAGGAGGGGTAATGGAGACCCAGTACTTC. It encodes CASSLQGGVMETQYF. The full variable domain, rest sourced from reference TRBV5-4 and TRBJ2-5, is ETGVTQSPTHLIKTRGQQVTLRCSSQSGHNTVSWYQQALGQGPQFIFQYYREEENGRGNFPPRFSGLQFPNYSSELNVNALELDDSALYLCASSLQGGVMETQYFGPGTRLLVL.